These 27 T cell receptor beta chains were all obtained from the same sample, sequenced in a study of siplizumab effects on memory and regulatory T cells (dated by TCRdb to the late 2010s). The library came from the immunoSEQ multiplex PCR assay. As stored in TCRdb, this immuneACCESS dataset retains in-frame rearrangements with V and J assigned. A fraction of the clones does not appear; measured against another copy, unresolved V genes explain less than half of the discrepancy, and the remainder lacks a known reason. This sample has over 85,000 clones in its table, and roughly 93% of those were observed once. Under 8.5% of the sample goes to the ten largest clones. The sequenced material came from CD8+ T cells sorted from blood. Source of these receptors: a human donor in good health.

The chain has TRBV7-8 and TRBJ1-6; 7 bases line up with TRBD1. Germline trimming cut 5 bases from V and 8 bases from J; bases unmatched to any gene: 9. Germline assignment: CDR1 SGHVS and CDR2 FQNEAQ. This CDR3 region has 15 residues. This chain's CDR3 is CASSTHRGRDSPLHF. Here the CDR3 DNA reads TGTGCCAGCAGCACCCACAGGGGAAGAGATTCACCCCTCCACTTT.

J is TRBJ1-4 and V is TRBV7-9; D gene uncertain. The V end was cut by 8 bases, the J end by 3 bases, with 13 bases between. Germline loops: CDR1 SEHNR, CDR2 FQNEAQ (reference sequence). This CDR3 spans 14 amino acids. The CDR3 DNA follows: TGTGCCAGCTCCGAAGGCGGTCCTAATGAAAAACTGTTTTTT. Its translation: CASSEGGPNEKLFF. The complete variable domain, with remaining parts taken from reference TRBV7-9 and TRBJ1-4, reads DTGVSQNPRHKITKRGQNVTFRCDPISEHNRLYWYRQTLGQGPEFLTYFQNEAQLEKSRLLSDRFSAERPKGSFSTLEIQRTEQGDSAMYLCASSEGGPNEKLFFGSGTQLSVL.

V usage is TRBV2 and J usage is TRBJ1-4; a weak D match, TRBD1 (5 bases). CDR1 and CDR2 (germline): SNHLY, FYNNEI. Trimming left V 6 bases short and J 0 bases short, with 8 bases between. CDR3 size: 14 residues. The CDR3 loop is CASSQGATNEKLFF. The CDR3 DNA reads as TGTGCCAGCAGCCAGGGCGCAACTAATGAAAAACTGTTTTTT.

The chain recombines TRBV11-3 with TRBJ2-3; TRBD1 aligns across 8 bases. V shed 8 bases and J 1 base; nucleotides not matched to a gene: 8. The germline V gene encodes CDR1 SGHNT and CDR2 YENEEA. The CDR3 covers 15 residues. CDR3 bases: TGTGCCAGCGGGATTGGACAGGGCGGCACAGATACGCAGTATTTT. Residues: CASGIGQGGTDTQYF.

The CDR3 sequence is CASSVPGGLAGQGGELFF. The CDR3 nucleotides are TGTGCCAGCAGCGTCCCGGGGGGACTAGCGGGACAGGGCGGGGAGCTGTTTTTT. The chain joins TRBV9 to TRBJ2-2, with 13 bases identical to TRBD2. Trimming took 2 bases from V and 7 from J; bases not matched to a gene: 11. Germline V gives CDR1 SGDLS, CDR2 YYNGEE. This CDR3 is built from 18 residues. The full variable domain, rest sourced from reference TRBV9 and TRBJ2-2, is DSGVTQTPKHLITATGQRVTLRCSPRSGDLSVYWYQQSLDQGLQFLIQYYNGEERAKGNILERFSAQQFPDLHSELNLSSLELGDSALYFCASSVPGGLAGQGGELFFGEGSRLTVL.

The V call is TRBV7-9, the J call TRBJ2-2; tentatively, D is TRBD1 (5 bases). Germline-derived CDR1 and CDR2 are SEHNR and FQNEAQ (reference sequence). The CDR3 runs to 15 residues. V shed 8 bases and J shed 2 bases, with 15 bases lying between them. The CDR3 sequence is CASEWAGQNTGELFF. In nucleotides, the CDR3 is TGTGCCAGCGAATGGGCAGGGCAAAACACCGGGGAGCTGTTTTTT. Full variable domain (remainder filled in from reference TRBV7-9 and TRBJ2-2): DTGVSQNPRHKITKRGQNVTFRCDPISEHNRLYWYRQTLGQGPEFLTYFQNEAQLEKSRLLSDRFSAERPKGSFSTLEIQRTEQGDSAMYLCASEWAGQNTGELFFGEGSRLTVL.

This CDR3 is CASSLANGNEQFF. The CDR3 bases are TGCGCCAGCAGCTTGGCCAACGGGAATGAGCAGTTCTTC. The V and J genes are TRBV5-1 and TRBJ2-1; D gene unclear. CDR3 length: 13 amino acids. Germline V lookup: CDR1 SGHRS, CDR2 YFSETQ. The V gene lost 0 bases and the J gene lost 7 bases, with 8 bases spanning the gap.

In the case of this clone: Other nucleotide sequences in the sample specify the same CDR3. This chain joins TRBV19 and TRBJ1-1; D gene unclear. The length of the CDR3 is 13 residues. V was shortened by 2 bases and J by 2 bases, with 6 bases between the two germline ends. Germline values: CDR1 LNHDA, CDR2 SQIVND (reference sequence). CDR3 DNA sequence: TGTGCCAGTAGTATAAGCCTAAACACTGAAGCTTTCTTT. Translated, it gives CASSISLNTEAFF.

CDR3: CASSRGLAGGSDFEQFF. The CDR3 region has the DNA TGTGCCAGCAGCAGGGGACTAGCGGGAGGGTCCGATTTTGAGCAGTTCTTC. The chain couples TRBV7-6 to TRBJ2-1, with 16 bases aligning to TRBD2. Looked up from germline, CDR1 is SGHVS and CDR2 is FNYEAQ. V was clipped by 5 bases and J by 9 bases; unmatched bases: 10. The CDR3 consists of 17 residues.

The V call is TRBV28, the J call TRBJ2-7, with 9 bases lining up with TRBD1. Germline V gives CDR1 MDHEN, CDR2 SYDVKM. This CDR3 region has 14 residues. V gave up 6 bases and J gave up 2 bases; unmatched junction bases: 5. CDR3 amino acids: CASRWTGDTYEQYF. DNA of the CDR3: TGTGCCAGCAGATGGACAGGGGATACCTACGAGCAGTACTTC.

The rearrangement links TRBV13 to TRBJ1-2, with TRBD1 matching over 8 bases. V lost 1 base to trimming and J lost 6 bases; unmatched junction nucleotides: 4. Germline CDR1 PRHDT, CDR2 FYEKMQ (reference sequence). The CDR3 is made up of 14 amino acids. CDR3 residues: CASSLVQGGNGYTF. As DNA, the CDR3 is TGTGCCAGCAGCTTAGTACAGGGGGGGAATGGCTACACCTTC.

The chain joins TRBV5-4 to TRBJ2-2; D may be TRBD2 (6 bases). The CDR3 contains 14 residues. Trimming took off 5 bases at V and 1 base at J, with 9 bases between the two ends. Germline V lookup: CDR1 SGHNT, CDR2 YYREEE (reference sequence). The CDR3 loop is CASSRRENTGELFF. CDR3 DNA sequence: TGTGCCAGCAGTCGGCGGGAGAACACCGGGGAGCTGTTTTTT.

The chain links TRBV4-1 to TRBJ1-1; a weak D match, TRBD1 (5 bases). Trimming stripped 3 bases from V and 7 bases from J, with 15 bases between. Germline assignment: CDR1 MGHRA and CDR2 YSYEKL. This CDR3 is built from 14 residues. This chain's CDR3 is CASSHTMTEGEAFF. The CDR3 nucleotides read TGCGCCAGCAGCCACACAATGACAGAGGGTGAAGCTTTCTTT.

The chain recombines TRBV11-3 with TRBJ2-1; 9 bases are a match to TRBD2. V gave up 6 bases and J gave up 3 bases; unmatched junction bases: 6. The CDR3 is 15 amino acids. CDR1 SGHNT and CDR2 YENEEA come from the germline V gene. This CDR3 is CASSFSGGGYNEQFF. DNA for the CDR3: TGTGCCAGCAGTTTTAGCGGGGGTGGCTACAATGAGCAGTTCTTC.

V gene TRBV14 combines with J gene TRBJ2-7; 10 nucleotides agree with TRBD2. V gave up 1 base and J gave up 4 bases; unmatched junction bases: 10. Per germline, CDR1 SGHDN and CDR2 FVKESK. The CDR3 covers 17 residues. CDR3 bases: TGTGCCAGCAGCCAAGCCCCAAGCGGGAGGGCCCTTTACGAGCAGTACTTC. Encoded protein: CASSQAPSGRALYEQYF.

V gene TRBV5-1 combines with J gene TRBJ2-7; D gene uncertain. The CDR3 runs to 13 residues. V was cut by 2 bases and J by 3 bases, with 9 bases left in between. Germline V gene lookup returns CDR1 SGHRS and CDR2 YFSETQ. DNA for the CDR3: TGCGCCAGCAGCTTTGGGGTGGACTACGAGCAGTACTTC. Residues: CASSFGVDYEQYF.

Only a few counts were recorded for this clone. This CDR3 is CASSEFLTNQPQHF. The CDR3 coding sequence is TGTGCCAGCAGTGAATTCCTTACCAATCAGCCCCAGCATTTT. The V gene is TRBV6-1, the J gene TRBJ1-5; D is undetermined. CDR1 and CDR2 (germline): MNHNS, SASEGT. The V gene lost 2 bases and the J gene lost 3 bases, with 8 bases spanning the gap. CDR3 length: 14 amino acids.

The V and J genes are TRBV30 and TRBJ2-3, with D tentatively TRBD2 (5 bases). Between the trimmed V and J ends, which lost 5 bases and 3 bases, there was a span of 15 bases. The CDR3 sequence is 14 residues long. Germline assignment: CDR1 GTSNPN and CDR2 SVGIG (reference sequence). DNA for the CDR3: TGTGCCTGGGGTGCTGGGTGGGAGACAGATACGCAGTATTTT. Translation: CAWGAGWETDTQYF.

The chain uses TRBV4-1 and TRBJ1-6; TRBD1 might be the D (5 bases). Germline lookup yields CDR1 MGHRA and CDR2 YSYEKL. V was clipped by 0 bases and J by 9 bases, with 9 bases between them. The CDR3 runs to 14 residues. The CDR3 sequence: CASSQEIRGSPLHF. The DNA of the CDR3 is TGCGCCAGCAGCCAAGAAATAAGGGGTTCACCCCTCCACTTT.

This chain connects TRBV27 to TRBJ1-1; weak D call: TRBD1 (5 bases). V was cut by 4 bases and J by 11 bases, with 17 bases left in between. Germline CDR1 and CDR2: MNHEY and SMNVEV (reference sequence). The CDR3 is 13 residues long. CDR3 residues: CASSWGGSAEAFF. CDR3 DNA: TGTGCCAGCAGTTGGGGGGGGTCAGCGGAGGCTTTCTTT.

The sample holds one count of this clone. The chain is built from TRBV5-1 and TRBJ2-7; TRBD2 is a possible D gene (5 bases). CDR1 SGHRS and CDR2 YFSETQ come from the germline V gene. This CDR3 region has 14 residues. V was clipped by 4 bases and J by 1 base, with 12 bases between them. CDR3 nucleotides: TGCGCCAGCAGCCCGCGGGTAGGGTCCTACGAGCAGTACTTC. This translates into CASSPRVGSYEQYF.

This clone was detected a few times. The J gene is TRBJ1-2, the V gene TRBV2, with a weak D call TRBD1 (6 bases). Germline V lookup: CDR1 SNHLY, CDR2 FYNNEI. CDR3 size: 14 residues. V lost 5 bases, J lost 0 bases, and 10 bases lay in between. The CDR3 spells CASSQGTANYGYTF. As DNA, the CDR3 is TGTGCCAGCAGTCAGGGGACCGCTAACTATGGCTACACCTTC.

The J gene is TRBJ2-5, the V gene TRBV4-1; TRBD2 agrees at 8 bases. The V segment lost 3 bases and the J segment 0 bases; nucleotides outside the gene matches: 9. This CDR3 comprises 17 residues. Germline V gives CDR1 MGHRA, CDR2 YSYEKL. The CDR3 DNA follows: TGCGCCAGCAGCCACCGACTACTAGCGGACGACCAAGAGACCCAGTACTTC. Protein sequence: CASSHRLLADDQETQYF.

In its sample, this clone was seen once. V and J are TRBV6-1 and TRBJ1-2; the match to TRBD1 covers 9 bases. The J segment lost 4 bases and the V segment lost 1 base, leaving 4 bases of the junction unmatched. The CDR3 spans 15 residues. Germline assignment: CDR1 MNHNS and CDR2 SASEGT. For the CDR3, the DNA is TGTGCCAGCAGTGAAGTAGGGACAGGGATCTATGGCTACACCTTC. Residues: CASSEVGTGIYGYTF.

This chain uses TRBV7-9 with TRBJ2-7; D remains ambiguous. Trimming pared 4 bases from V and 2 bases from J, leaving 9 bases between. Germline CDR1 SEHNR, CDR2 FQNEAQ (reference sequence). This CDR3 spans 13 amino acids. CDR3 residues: CASSSDSTYEQYF. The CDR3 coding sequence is TGTGCCAGCAGCTCAGACTCCACCTACGAGCAGTACTTC.

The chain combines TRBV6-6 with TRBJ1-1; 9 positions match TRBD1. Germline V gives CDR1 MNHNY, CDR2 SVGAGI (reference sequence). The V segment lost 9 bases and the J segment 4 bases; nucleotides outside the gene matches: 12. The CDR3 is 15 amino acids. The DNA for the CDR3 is TGTGCCAGTAGCCAACAGGGGGCTAAGGGCACTGAAGCTTTCTTT. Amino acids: CASSQQGAKGTEAFF.

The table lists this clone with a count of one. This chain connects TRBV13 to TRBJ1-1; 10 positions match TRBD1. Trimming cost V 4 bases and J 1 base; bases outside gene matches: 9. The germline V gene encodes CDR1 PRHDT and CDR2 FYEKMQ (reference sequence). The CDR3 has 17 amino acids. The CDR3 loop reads CASSSASTGGTNTEAFF. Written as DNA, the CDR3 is TGTGCCAGCAGCTCGGCTTCGACAGGGGGCACGAACACTGAAGCTTTCTTT.